The 13 T cell receptor beta chains listed next were all sequenced from one sample in a study of neurological immune-mediated disorders. Time point noted: longitudinal time-point 3. TCRdb ran MiXCR on the 5' RACE reads and lists one entry per CDR3 protein. The sample records about 81,000 distinct CDR3 sequences, roughly 4.3% being singletons. The source material was PBMCs. Receptors were obtained from a woman aged 60 to 75 with multiple sclerosis.

This clonotype was counted ten times or more. The V gene is TRBV6-4, the J gene TRBJ2-1; D is perhaps TRBD2 (6 bases). Looked up from germline, CDR1 is MRHNA and CDR2 is SNTAGT. The CDR3 sequence is 15 residues long. Trimming cost V 4 bases and J 7 bases, with 17 bases left between them. CDR3 residues: CASSVEGPGGNEQFF. For the CDR3, the DNA is TGTGCCAGCAGTGTGGAGGGGCCTGGGGGGAATGAGCAGTTCTTC.

This clonotype was recorded at least ten times. The chain joins TRBV4-1 to TRBJ2-7; 9 positions match TRBD2. The ends lost 0 bases at V and 4 bases at J; junction bases unmatched: 7. The V gene's germline CDR1 is MGHRA and CDR2 YSYEKL. This CDR3 has 16 amino acids. The CDR3, as DNA: TGCGCCAGCAGCCAAGACTCGCTAGCGGGGCAGTACGAGCAGTACTTC. Translated: CASSQDSLAGQYEQYF.

In this sample, this clonotype turned up many times. J is TRBJ1-2 and V is TRBV6-5, with D possibly TRBD1 on 6 matching bases. V was pared by 0 bases and J by 6 bases, with 20 bases between. CDR1 is MNHEY, CDR2 SVGAGI, per germline. This CDR3 is built from 17 residues. CDR3 protein: CASSYSAGAGQWDGYTF. Here the CDR3 DNA reads TGTGCCAGCAGTTACTCGGCGGGGGCAGGGCAGTGGGATGGCTACACCTTC.

This clonotype was found many times. The chain combines TRBV7-2 with TRBJ2-2, with D tentatively TRBD2 (5 bases). The V gene lost 5 bases and the J gene lost 3 bases, with 10 bases spanning the gap. CDR1 is SGHTA and CDR2 is FQGNSA in the germline V gene. The CDR3 consists of 14 residues. CDR3 in amino acids: CASSPGVYTGELFF. CDR3 sequence (DNA): TGTGCCAGCAGCCCCGGGGTGTACACCGGGGAGCTGTTTTTT.

This clonotype occurred many times. The chain couples TRBV6-5 to TRBJ2-1; TRBD2 is a possible D gene (5 bases). In germline, CDR1 is MNHEY, CDR2 SVGAGI. The ends were cut back, 2 bases at V and 10 bases at J, with 12 bases in the middle. The CDR3 sequence is 13 residues long. CDR3 region: CASSYRKRLEQFF. Here the CDR3 DNA reads TGTGCCAGCAGTTACCGAAAAAGACTAGAGCAGTTCTTC.

This clonotype was detected ten times or more. This chain uses TRBV7-6 with TRBJ2-7; 8 bases map to TRBD2. Per germline, CDR1 SGHVS and CDR2 FNYEAQ. The CDR3 has 16 amino acids. The trim removed 3 bases at V and 0 bases at J, leaving 7 bases unmatched. The CDR3 protein is CASSFPRGGTSYEQYF. CDR3 bases: TGTGCCAGCAGCTTTCCCCGCGGGGGGACCTCCTACGAGCAGTACTTC.

At least ten counts were recorded for this clonotype. The genes are TRBV20-1 and TRBJ2-7; 12 nucleotides match TRBD2. The CDR3 is 15 residues long. The germline V gene has CDR1 DFQATT and CDR2 SNEGSKA (reference sequence). The J segment lost 7 bases and the V segment lost 0 bases, leaving 7 bases of the junction unmatched. CDR3 loop: CSARESLAGGREQYF. CDR3 sequence (DNA): TGCAGTGCTAGAGAATCCCTAGCGGGGGGGCGTGAGCAGTACTTC.

In its sample, this clonotype was seen many times. The chain recombines TRBV5-1 with TRBJ1-4; D gene unclear. The V end was cut by 2 bases, the J end by 0 bases, with 8 bases between. The CDR3 is made up of 15 amino acids. The germline V gene encodes CDR1 SGHRS and CDR2 YFSETQ. The chain's CDR3 is CASSFQLATNEKLFF. CDR3 coding DNA: TGCGCCAGCAGCTTCCAGCTAGCAACTAATGAAAAACTGTTTTTT.

This clonotype was found many times. The chain combines TRBV7-8 with TRBJ1-2; 7 nucleotides agree with TRBD1. There are 13 residues in the CDR3. With 5 bases clipped from V and 5 bases from J, the junction kept 5 bases outside the gene matches. Germline V gives CDR1 SGHVS, CDR2 FQNEAQ. CDR3 protein: CASSPGTEYGYTF. The DNA for the CDR3 is TGTGCCAGCAGCCCCGGGACAGAATATGGCTACACCTTC. Looking up the rest from reference TRBV7-8 and TRBJ1-2 gives the full variable domain: GAGVSQSPRYKVAKRGQDVALRCDPISGHVSLFWYQQALGQGPEFLTYFQNEAQLDKSGLPSDRFFAERPEGSVSTLKIQRTQQEDSAVYLCASSPGTEYGYTFGSGTRLTVV.

This clonotype was detected ten times or more. J is TRBJ1-6 and V is TRBV20-1; D perhaps matches TRBD1 (5 bases). Trimming left V 4 bases short and J 0 bases short, with 16 bases between. The CDR3 loop spans 17 amino acids. CDR1 and CDR2 (germline): DFQATT, SNEGSKA (reference sequence). The CDR3 DNA follows: TGCAGTGCTACCCCGGGACTCAGGAGCTCCTATAATTCACCCCTCCACTTT. It specifies CSATPGLRSSYNSPLHF.

This clonotype has a count of ten or more. The CDR3: CASSYRAAGELFF. The CDR3 region has the DNA TGTGCCAGCAGCTACAGGGCCGCCGGGGAGCTGTTTTTT. The rearrangement uses TRBV6-2 or TRBV6-3 and TRBJ2-2, with D possibly being TRBD1 (6 bases). Trimming stripped 6 bases from V and 6 bases from J, with 11 bases between. This CDR3 is built from 13 residues. Germline V gene sequence: CDR1 MNHEY, CDR2 SVGEGT.

This clonotype was counted many times. CDR3 loop: CASSGGQGANQPQHF. The CDR3 DNA reads TGTGCCAGCAGCGGAGGACAGGGGGCCAATCAGCCCCAGCATTTT. V usage is TRBV7-6 and J usage is TRBJ1-5, with 11 bases identical to TRBD1. Looked up from germline, CDR1 is SGHVS and CDR2 is FNYEAQ. Trimming removed 5 bases from V and 3 bases from J; junction bases left unmatched: 3. The CDR3 has 15 amino acids. Together with reference TRBV7-6 and TRBJ1-5, the CDR3 gives the full variable domain: GAGVSQSPRYKVTKRGQDVALRCDPISGHVSLYWYRQALGQGPEFLTYFNYEAQQDKSGLPNDRFSAERPEGSISTLTIQRTEQRDSAMYRCASSGGQGANQPQHFGDGTRLSIL.

This clonotype was seen repeatedly, ten times or more. The chain has TRBV7-2 and TRBJ2-3; 9 positions match TRBD1. Germline values: CDR1 SGHTA, CDR2 FQGNSA. Trimming took 5 bases from V and 10 from J; bases not matched to a gene: 10. This CDR3 is built from 14 residues. The CDR3 spells CASSDGQGTRAQYF. In nucleotides, the CDR3 is TGTGCCAGCAGCGATGGACAGGGGACACGGGCGCAGTATTTT.